This T cell receptor (beta chain) was obtained from a study of circulating CD8 cells and anti-PD-1 response in melanoma. Whole-study results and caveats: At M1, fewer than 8% of TRB clonotypes appeared in multiple subsets. PD-1 and DPOS subsets showed similar, higher clonality than DNEG.

Sorting of live CD3+CD8+TCRalphabeta+ cells by PD-1 and/or TIGIT gave four subsets. The QIAseq Immune Repertoire TCR panel built the libraries from roughly 16 ng of total RNA. TCRdb analysed the reads with MiXCR anew, one entry per CDR3 protein. The data contain about 230 distinct CDR3 sequences, 6.1% of them singletons. The CDR3 is 14 residues long. Trimming removed 7 bases at V and 3 bases at J, with 12 bases between. Germline V gene lookup returns CDR1 KGHDR and CDR2 SFDVKD. Sample share makes this clonotype medium-sized. What it recognizes is unknown. The sample was CD8+ T cells from PBMCs, taken at baseline or after one month of anti-PD-1 therapy (not recorded which). The V gene is TRBV24-1, the J gene TRBJ1-5, with D tentatively TRBD1 (5 bases). The sequence derives from a human donor with melanoma. The CDR3: CATSPGRFNQPQHF. The DNA of the CDR3 is TGTGCCACCAGCCCGGGACGCTTCAATCAGCCCCAGCATTTT.